The 8 T cell receptor beta chains listed next were all sequenced from one sample in a study of CD8+CD57+ T cells in acquired aplastic anemia. Flow cytometry had shown expanded CD8+CD57+ cells in the patients chosen for sequencing. The TCR beta profiling, which covered VDJ combination and CDR3 sequence, was carried out using genomic DNA as the template. TCRdb processed the reads anew with MiXCR; each CDR3 protein has one entry. The table includes around 200,000 distinct CDR3 sequences, approximately 60% detected once. The sequenced sample consisted of sorted CD4+, CD8+, or CD8+CD57+ T cells (not recorded which) from PBMCs. The receptors were gathered from a human donor with aplastic anemia.

The chain employs TRBV29-1 and TRBJ1-2; 9 positions match TRBD1. This CDR3 region has 13 residues. Germline V gene sequence: CDR1 SQVTM, CDR2 ANQGSEA. The V segment lost 2 bases and the J segment 6 bases; nucleotides outside the gene matches: 4. The CDR3 DNA follows: TGCAGCGTTGAAATCGGGACAGGGAATGGCTACACCTTC. Translating gives CSVEIGTGNGYTF.

The genes are TRBV15 and TRBJ2-1; 16 positions agree with TRBD2. CDR1 is LNHNV, CDR2 YYDKDF, per germline (reference sequence). The CDR3 has 16 amino acids. V shed 3 bases, J shed 8 bases, and the junction held 4 bases outside the gene matches. The CDR3 region is CATSSVGTSGGDEQFF. The CDR3 DNA reads TGTGCCACCAGCAGCGTCGGGACTAGCGGGGGGGATGAGCAGTTCTTC.

This clonotype turned up a few times. V usage is TRBV2 and J usage is TRBJ2-5, with D perhaps TRBD2 (5 bases). Germline-derived CDR1 and CDR2 are SNHLY and FYNNEI. This CDR3 spans 13 amino acids. The V gene lost 8 bases and the J gene lost 4 bases, with 14 bases spanning the gap. The CDR3 bases are TGTGCCAGCTCCCCGAGGGAGCGAGAGACCCAGTACTTC. Translation gives CASSPRERETQYF.

There are many counts of this clonotype. V gene TRBV12-3 or TRBV12-4 combines with J gene TRBJ2-5; 8 bases fit TRBD2. This CDR3 has 14 amino acids. The V and J ends lost 7 bases and 4 bases, in that order; junction bases with no gene match: 8. Here the CDR3 DNA reads TGTGCCAGCACTTCTAGCGGGCCTGGAGAGACCCAGTACTTC. Translated, it gives CASTSSGPGETQYF.

The rearrangement links TRBV20-1 to TRBJ2-7; 9 bases match TRBD2. This CDR3 spans 18 amino acids. V lost 4 bases to trimming and J lost 4 bases; unmatched junction nucleotides: 20. Germline V gene sequence: CDR1 DFQATT, CDR2 SNEGSKA (reference sequence). Written as DNA, the CDR3 is TGCAGTGCTATCGGCCCGGGGGGTGGCGGGAGGGCCGGGTACGAGCAGTACTTC. As protein: CSAIGPGGGGRAGYEQYF.

A few counts support this clonotype. CDR3 coding DNA: TGTGCCAGCAGTTACGAAGGGGAGGACACCGGGGAGCTGTTTTTT. The encoded protein is CASSYEGEDTGELFF. The gene calls are TRBV6-4 and TRBJ2-2; D might be TRBD2 (6 bases). Germline assignment: CDR1 MRHNA and CDR2 SNTAGT. This CDR3 is built from 15 residues. Trimming cost V 5 bases and J 3 bases, with 13 bases left between them.

The V gene is TRBV10-1, the J gene TRBJ1-5; 7 bases agree with TRBD1. V shed 6 bases and J 4 bases; nucleotides not matched to a gene: 9. The CDR3 loop spans 15 amino acids. Germline CDR1 and CDR2: WNHNN and SYGVQD (reference sequence). CDR3 region: CASSAETGRNQPQHF. The DNA of the CDR3 is TGCGCCAGCAGCGCAGAGACAGGGCGGAATCAGCCCCAGCATTTT.

The chain joins TRBV7-2 to TRBJ2-1, with 7 bases lining up with TRBD2. This CDR3 contains 15 residues. The V and J ends lost 5 bases and 5 bases, in that order; junction bases with no gene match: 9. Germline CDR1 and CDR2: SGHTA and FQGNSA. As DNA, the CDR3 is TGTGCCAGCAGCCCCCGACTAGCAGATAACAATGAGCAGTTCTTC. It yields the protein CASSPRLADNNEQFF. The entire variable domain, with the rest obtained from reference TRBV7-2 and TRBJ2-1, is as follows: GAGVSQSPSNKVTEKGKDVELRCDPISGHTALYWYRQSLGQGLEFLIYFQGNSAPDKSGLPSDRFSAERTGGSVSTLTIQRTQQEDSAVYLCASSPRLADNNEQFFGPGTRLTVL.